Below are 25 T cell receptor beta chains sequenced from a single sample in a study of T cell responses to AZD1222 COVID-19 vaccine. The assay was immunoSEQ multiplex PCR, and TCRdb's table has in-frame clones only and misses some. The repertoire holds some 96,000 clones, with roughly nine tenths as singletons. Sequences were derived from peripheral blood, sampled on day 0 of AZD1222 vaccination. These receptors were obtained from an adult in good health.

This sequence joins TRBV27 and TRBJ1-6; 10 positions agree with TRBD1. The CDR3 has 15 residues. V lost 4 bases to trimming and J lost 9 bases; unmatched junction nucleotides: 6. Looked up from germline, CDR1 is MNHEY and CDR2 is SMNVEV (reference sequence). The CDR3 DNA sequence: TGTGCCAGCAGTTCCCTAGGGACAGGGGTTTCACCCCTCCACTTT. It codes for CASSSLGTGVSPLHF.

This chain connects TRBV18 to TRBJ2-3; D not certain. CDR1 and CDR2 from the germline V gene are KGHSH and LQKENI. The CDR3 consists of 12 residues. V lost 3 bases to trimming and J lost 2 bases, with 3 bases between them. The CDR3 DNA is TGTGCCAGCTCACCGAACACAGATACGCAGTATTTT. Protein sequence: CASSPNTDTQYF. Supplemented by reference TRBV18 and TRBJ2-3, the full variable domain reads NAGVMQNPRHLVRRRGQEARLRCSPMKGHSHVYWYRQLPEEGLKFMVYLQKENIIDESGMPKERFSAEFPKEGPSILRIQQVVRGDSAAYFCASSPNTDTQYFGPGTRLTVL.

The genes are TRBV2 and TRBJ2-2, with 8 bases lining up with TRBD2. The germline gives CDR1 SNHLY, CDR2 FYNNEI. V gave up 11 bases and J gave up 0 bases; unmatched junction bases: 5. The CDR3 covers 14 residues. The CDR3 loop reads CALLAGTNTGELFF. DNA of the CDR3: TGTGCCCTTTTAGCGGGGACGAACACCGGGGAGCTGTTTTTT.

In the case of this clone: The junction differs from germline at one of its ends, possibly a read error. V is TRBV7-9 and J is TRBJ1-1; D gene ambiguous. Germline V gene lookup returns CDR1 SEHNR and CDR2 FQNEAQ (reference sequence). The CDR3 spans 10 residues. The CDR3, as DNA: TGTGCCAGCAGCCCGACAATAGGGAGCTTT. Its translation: CASSPTIGSF.

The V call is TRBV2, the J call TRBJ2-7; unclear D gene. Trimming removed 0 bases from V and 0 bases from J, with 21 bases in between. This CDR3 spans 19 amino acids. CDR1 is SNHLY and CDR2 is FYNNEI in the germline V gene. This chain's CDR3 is CASSEAYWAATPLSYEQYF. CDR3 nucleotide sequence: TGTGCCAGCAGTGAAGCGTATTGGGCAGCTACTCCTCTCTCCTACGAGCAGTACTTC.

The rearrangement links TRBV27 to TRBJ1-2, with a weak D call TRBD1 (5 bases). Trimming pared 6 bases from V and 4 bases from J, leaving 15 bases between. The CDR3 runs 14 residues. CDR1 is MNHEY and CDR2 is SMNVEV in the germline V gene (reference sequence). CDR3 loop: CASRTGEGFYGYTF. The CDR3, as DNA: TGTGCCAGCAGGACGGGGGAGGGGTTCTATGGCTACACCTTC.

CDR3 DNA sequence: TGTGCCAGCAGCTTAACCGGGAGGGAAACCGAAGCTTTCTTT. Protein sequence: CASSLTGRETEAFF. The chain recombines TRBV7-3 with TRBJ1-1; no definite D call. Trimming removed 0 bases from V and 8 bases from J, with 13 bases in between. CDR1 is SGHTA, CDR2 FQGTGA, per germline. This CDR3 region has 14 residues.

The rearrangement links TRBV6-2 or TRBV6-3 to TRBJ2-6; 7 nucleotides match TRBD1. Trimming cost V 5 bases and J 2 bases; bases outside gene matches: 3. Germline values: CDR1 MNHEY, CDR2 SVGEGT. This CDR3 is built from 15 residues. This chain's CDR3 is CASSADRAGANVLTF. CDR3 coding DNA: TGTGCCAGCAGTGCAGACAGGGCTGGGGCCAACGTCCTGACTTTC.

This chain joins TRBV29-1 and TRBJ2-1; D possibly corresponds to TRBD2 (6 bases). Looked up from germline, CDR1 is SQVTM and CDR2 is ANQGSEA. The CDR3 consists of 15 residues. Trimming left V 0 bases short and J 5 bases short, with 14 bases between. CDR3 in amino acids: CSVEDAGRGDNEQFF. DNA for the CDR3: TGCAGCGTTGAAGATGCCGGGAGAGGGGACAATGAGCAGTTCTTC.

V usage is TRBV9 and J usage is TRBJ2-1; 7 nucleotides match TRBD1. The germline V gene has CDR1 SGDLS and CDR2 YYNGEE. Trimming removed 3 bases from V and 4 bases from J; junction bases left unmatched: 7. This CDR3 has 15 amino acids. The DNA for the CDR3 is TGTGCCAGCAGCGCCCCCGGGACAGCATACAATGAGCAGTTCTTC. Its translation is CASSAPGTAYNEQFF.

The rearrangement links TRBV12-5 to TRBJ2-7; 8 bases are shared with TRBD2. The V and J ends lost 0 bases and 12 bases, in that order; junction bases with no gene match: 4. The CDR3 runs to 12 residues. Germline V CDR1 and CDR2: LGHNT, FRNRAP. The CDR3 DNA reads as TGTGCTAGTGGTTTGGTACGACTAGCGACGTACTTC. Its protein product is CASGLVRLATYF.

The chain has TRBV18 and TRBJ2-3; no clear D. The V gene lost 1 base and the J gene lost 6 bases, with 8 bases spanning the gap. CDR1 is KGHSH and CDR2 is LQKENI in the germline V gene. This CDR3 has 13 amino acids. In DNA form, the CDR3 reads TGTGCCAGCTCACCACGAACAACGGATACGCAGTATTTT. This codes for CASSPRTTDTQYF.

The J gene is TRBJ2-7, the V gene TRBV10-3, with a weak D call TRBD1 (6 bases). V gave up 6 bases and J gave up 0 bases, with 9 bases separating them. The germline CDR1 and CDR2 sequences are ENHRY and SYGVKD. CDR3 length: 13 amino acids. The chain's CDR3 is CAIRGGSSYEQYF. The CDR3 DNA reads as TGTGCCATCAGAGGGGGATCCTCCTACGAGCAGTACTTC.

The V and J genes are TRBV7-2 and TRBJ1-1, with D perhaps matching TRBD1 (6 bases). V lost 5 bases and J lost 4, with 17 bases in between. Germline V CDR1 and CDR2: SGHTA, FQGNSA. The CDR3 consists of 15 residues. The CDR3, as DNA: TGTGCCAGCAGCATATTACAGGGTCTTAGCACTGAAGCTTTCTTT. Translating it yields CASSILQGLSTEAFF.

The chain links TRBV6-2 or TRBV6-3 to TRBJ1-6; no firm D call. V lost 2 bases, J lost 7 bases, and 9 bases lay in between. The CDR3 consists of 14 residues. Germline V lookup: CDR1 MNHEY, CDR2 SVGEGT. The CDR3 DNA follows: TGTGCCAGCAGTTACGGTCGGTTGAATTCACCCCTCCACTTT. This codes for CASSYGRLNSPLHF.

The CDR3 coding sequence is TGCGCCAGCAGCCAAGATAGGGGTGGGCCTGAAGCTTTCTTT. Its translation is CASSQDRGGPEAFF. The rearrangement links TRBV4-3 to TRBJ1-1, with D tentatively TRBD1 (5 bases). From germline, CDR1 is LGHNA and CDR2 YSLEER. Trimming cost V 0 bases and J 6 bases, with 11 bases left between them. CDR3 length: 14 residues.

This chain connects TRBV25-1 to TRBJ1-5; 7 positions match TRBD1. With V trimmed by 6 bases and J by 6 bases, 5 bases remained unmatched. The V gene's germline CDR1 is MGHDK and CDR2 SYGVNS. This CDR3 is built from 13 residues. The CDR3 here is CASRGGLGQPQHF. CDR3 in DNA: TGTGCCAGCAGAGGGGGCCTCGGTCAGCCCCAGCATTTT. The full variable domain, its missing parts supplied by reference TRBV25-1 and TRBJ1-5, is EADIYQTPRYLVIGTGKKITLECSQTMGHDKMYWYQQDPGMELHLIHYSYGVNSTEKGDLSSESTVSRIRTEHFPLTLESARPSHTSQYLCASRGGLGQPQHFGDGTRLSIL.

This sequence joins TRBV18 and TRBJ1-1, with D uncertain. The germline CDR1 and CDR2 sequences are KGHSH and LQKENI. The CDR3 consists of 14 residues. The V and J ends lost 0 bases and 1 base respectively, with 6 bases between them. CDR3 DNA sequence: TGTGCCAGCTCACCACCGTGGCAGAACACTGAAGCTTTCTTT. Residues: CASSPPWQNTEAFF. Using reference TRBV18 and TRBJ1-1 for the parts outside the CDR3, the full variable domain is NAGVMQNPRHLVRRRGQEARLRCSPMKGHSHVYWYRQLPEEGLKFMVYLQKENIIDESGMPKERFSAEFPKEGPSILRIQQVVRGDSAAYFCASSPPWQNTEAFFGQGTRLTVV.

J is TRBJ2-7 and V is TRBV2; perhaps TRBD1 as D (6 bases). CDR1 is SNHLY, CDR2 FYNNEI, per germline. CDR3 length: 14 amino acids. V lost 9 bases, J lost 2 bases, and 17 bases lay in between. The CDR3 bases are TGTGCCAGTACTGTGGACAGTCGTGCCTACGAGCAGTACTTC. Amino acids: CASTVDSRAYEQYF.

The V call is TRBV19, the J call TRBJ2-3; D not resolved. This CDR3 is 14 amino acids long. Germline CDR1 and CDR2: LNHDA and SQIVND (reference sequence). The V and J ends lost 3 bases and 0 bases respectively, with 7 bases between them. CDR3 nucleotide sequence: TGTGCCAGTAGTATCATGGCCAGCACAGATACGCAGTATTTT. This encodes CASSIMASTDTQYF.

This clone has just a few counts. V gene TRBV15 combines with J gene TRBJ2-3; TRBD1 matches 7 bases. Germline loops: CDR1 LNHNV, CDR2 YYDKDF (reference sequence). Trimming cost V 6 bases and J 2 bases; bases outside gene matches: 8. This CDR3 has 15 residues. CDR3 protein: CATSVNRGTTDTQYF. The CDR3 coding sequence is TGTGCCACCAGTGTAAACAGGGGTACCACAGATACGCAGTATTTT.

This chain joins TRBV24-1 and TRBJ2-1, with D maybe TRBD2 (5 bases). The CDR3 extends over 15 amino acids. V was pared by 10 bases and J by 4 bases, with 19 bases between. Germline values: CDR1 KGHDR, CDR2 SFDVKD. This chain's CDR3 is CATTPGSGPYNEQFF. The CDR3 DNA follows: TGTGCCACTACCCCGGGGAGCGGACCTTACAATGAGCAGTTCTTC.

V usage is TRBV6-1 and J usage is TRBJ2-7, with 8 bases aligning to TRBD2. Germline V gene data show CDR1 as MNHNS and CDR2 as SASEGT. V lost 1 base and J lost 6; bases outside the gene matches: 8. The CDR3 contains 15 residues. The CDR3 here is CASSEGGTSRFEQYF. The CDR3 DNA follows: TGTGCCAGCAGTGAAGGTGGGACTAGTCGGTTCGAGCAGTACTTC.

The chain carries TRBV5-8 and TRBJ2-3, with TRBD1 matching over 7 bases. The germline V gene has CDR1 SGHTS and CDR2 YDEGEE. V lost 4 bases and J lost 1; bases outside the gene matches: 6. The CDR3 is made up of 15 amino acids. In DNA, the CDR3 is TGTGCCAGCAGCAACAGGGGCCGGGGCACAGATACGCAGTATTTT. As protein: CASSNRGRGTDTQYF.

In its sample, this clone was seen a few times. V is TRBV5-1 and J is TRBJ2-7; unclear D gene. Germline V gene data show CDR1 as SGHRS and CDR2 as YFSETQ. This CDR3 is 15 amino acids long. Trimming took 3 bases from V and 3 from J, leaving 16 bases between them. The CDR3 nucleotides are TGCGCCAGCAGCTCGGCCGAACAAGGTATCTACGAGCAGTACTTC. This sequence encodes CASSSAEQGIYEQYF.